This TCR beta chain appears in the sequencing data of a study of blood T cell repertoires in COVID-19. Study information: The samples span acute and convalescent COVID-19 from the United States, Italy and Spain. Sample material is recorded as cDNA or gDNA derived from T cells, B-cell-depleted T cells, or PBMCs.

CDR3 length: 13 amino acids. V lost 10 bases and J lost 0, with 10 bases in between. Germline-derived CDR1 and CDR2 are MNHEY and SVGAGI. The assay was immunoSEQ multiplex PCR, and TCRdb's table has in-frame clones only and misses some. The sample lists approximately 110,000 clones; about 84% were seen once. The sequence was obtained from a human donor in a cohort sampled during active COVID-19. The chain has TRBV6-5 and TRBJ1-3, with D unresolved. Sample: peripheral blood. CDR3 DNA: TGTGCCATCCGACTGGTCTCTGGAAACACCATATATTTT. Its translation: CAIRLVSGNTIYF.